Listed below are T cell receptor beta chains from one sample, sequenced in a study of regulatory T cells in long-lasting Graves disease. MiXCR was run by TCRdb on the multiplex PCR reads, yielding one entry per CDR3 protein. The sample holds about half a million distinct CDR3 sequences, around 12% seen once. Another study also made use of these data, one on T cells in Graves' hyperthyroidism and ophthalmopathy.

The sample consisted of peripheral blood mononuclear cells (PBMCs), taken at new diagnosis, from a patient treated with antithyroid drugs. Every receptor here comes from a woman aged 25 to 39 with Graves disease. Each CDR3 is given with its conserved first and last residue. Each record gives: CDR3 DNA, CDR3 protein, D gene, V gene, J gene, clone size. The D gene is left open where the match is weak. Rows may omit the clone size; those that give it use once, few, many or a size class.

DNA: TGTGCCAGCAGTTGGGGAGGACCGGATGGCTACACCTTC
CDR3: CASSWGGPDGYTF
D: -
V: TRBV6-2/TRBV6-3
J: TRBJ1-2
size: -

DNA: TGCGCCAGCAGCCTGGACTACTACAATGAGCAGTTCTTC
CDR3: CASSLDYYNEQFF
D: -
V: TRBV5-1
J: TRBJ2-1
size: many

DNA: TGTGCCAGCTCACCACGGGAGGGGACTGAAGCTTTCTTT
CDR3: CASSPREGTEAFF
D: -
V: TRBV18
J: TRBJ1-1
size: many

DNA: TGCAGTGCTAGAGATGGGTCAGATACGCAGTATTTT
CDR3: CSARDGSDTQYF
D: -
V: TRBV20-1
J: TRBJ2-3
size: many

DNA: TGTGCCAGCAGCGACCTGGACAGGGGGTCCTCTGGAAACACCATATATTTT
CDR3: CASSDLDRGSSGNTIYF
D: TRBD1
V: TRBV7-9
J: TRBJ1-3
size: many

DNA: TGTGCCAGCAGTTGGGGGGCCCAGGGCGCCGGCTATGGCCACACCTTC
CDR3: CASSWGAQGAGYGHTF
D: -
V: TRBV28
J: TRBJ1-2
size: -

DNA: TGTGCCAGCAGCTTGGGGGGCGCCCGCTACACCTTC
CDR3: CASSLGGARYTF
D: -
V: TRBV7-9
J: TRBJ1-2
size: many

DNA: TGTGCCAGCAGCTTGACAACCGGGACGGAAAATCAGCCCCAGCATTTT
CDR3: CASSLTTGTENQPQHF
D: -
V: TRBV5-4
J: TRBJ1-5
size: few

DNA: TGTGCCAGCAGTCAAAGACTAGCGGGAGGTTACGAGCAGTACTTC
CDR3: CASSQRLAGGYEQYF
D: TRBD2
V: TRBV6-2/TRBV6-3
J: TRBJ2-7
size: many

DNA: TGTGCCAGCAGTTACTCGAATCGCAGGGATGGCTACACCTTC
CDR3: CASSYSNRRDGYTF
D: -
V: TRBV6-2/TRBV6-3
J: TRBJ1-2
size: many

DNA: TGTGCCAGTAATTGGGGGGGCAACACCGGGGAGCTGTTTTTT
CDR3: CASNWGGNTGELFF
D: -
V: TRBV11-2
J: TRBJ2-2
size: many

DNA: TGTGCCAGCAGCTTAGGACAGGAGGACGAGCAGTACTTC
CDR3: CASSLGQEDEQYF
D: -
V: TRBV13
J: TRBJ2-7
size: -

DNA: TGCGCCAGCAGCCAAGTTCTCAGGATTAACTATGGCTACACCTTC
CDR3: CASSQVLRINYGYTF
D: -
V: TRBV4-3
J: TRBJ1-2
size: -

DNA: TGTGCCAGCAGTGCCCGATCTGGAAACACCATATATTTT
CDR3: CASSARSGNTIYF
D: -
V: TRBV2
J: TRBJ1-3
size: many

DNA: TGCAGTGCTAGACAGACGAATCAGCCCCAGCATTTT
CDR3: CSARQTNQPQHF
D: -
V: TRBV20-1
J: TRBJ1-5
size: many

DNA: TGCGCCAGCAGCCTACAGCCGGGACCTAACTATGGCTACACCTTC
CDR3: CASSLQPGPNYGYTF
D: -
V: TRBV5-1
J: TRBJ1-2
size: -

DNA: TGCAGTGCTAGAAAGCCGGTTGGGGCAAACTACGAGCAGTACTTC
CDR3: CSARKPVGANYEQYF
D: -
V: TRBV20-1
J: TRBJ2-7
size: many

DNA: TGTGCCAGCAGTGGCCCCAGGGGCGGGAGTAATTCACCCCTCCACTTT
CDR3: CASSGPRGGSNSPLHF
D: -
V: TRBV25-1
J: TRBJ1-6
size: -

DNA: TGTGCCAGCAGCTCTGCTAAATCGGCGTACAATGAGCAGTTCTTC
CDR3: CASSSAKSAYNEQFF
D: -
V: TRBV28
J: TRBJ2-1
size: -

DNA: TGTGCCAGCAGCTTAGGGGGGACGTGGCTAGCGGGAGCCTCCGAGCAGTACTTC
CDR3: CASSLGGTWLAGASEQYF
D: TRBD2
V: TRBV11-2
J: TRBJ2-7
size: many

DNA: TGTGCCAGCAGTTACTCGAGTTCGAAGCAGCCCCAGCATTTT
CDR3: CASSYSSSKQPQHF
D: -
V: TRBV6-6
J: TRBJ1-5
size: many

DNA: TGCGCCAGCAGCCAAGGCCCGAGGAGAGGGAGCAATCAGCCCCAGCATTTT
CDR3: CASSQGPRRGSNQPQHF
D: -
V: TRBV4-1
J: TRBJ1-5
size: -

DNA: TGCAGTGCTAGATCGGGACAGGCGTACAATGAGCAGTTCTTC
CDR3: CSARSGQAYNEQFF
D: TRBD1
V: TRBV20-1
J: TRBJ2-1
size: many

DNA: TGTGCCAGCAGCGGAGGGACAGGCACAGATACGCAGTATTTT
CDR3: CASSGGTGTDTQYF
D: -
V: TRBV7-9
J: TRBJ2-3
size: many

DNA: TGTGCCAGCAGCTTAGACCTTTGGGAGCAGTTCTTC
CDR3: CASSLDLWEQFF
D: -
V: TRBV7-9
J: TRBJ2-1
size: -

DNA: TGTGCCAGCAGTTTATTGGCAGGGGGGCAGTACGAGCAGTACTTC
CDR3: CASSLLAGGQYEQYF
D: -
V: TRBV28
J: TRBJ2-7
size: many

DNA: TGTGCCAGCAGCTTAAGCCGGGGGAACACTGGAGCTTTCTTT
CDR3: CASSLSRGNTGAFF
D: -
V: TRBV11-2
J: TRBJ1-1
size: many

DNA: TGCGCCAGCAGCCAGACCCTCTCTGGGGCCAACGTCCTGACTTTC
CDR3: CASSQTLSGANVLTF
D: -
V: TRBV4-1
J: TRBJ2-6
size: few

DNA: TGTGCCAGTAGTCCTCCCAGAGGTGACTATGGCTACACCTTC
CDR3: CASSPPRGDYGYTF
D: -
V: TRBV19
J: TRBJ1-2
size: many

DNA: TGTGCCAGCAGCTTAAATGCAGCGCGTCTAGCGGGAGCCCCAACCCGGGAGCAGTTCTTC
CDR3: CASSLNAARLAGAPTREQFF
D: TRBD2
V: TRBV7-2
J: TRBJ2-1
size: many

DNA: TGTGCCAGCAGATTATACGGGACGGATTATGGCTACACCTTC
CDR3: CASRLYGTDYGYTF
D: -
V: TRBV6-1
J: TRBJ1-2
size: many

DNA: TGTGCCAGCAGCCCTACCGGGACAGGGGTCCCGAACACTGAAGCTTTCTTT
CDR3: CASSPTGTGVPNTEAFF
D: TRBD1
V: TRBV7-2
J: TRBJ1-1
size: few

DNA: TGTGCCAGCCTACTCGGACTAGCGGGAACAGATACGCAGTATTTT
CDR3: CASLLGLAGTDTQYF
D: TRBD2
V: TRBV2
J: TRBJ2-3
size: many

DNA: TGCGCCAGCAGGGGGGGACAGGGGAACAATGAGCAGTTCTTC
CDR3: CASRGGQGNNEQFF
D: TRBD1
V: TRBV10-2
J: TRBJ2-1
size: few

DNA: TGTGCCACCAGTGATCCCCGGATGACTAGAACAGATACGCAGTATTTT
CDR3: CATSDPRMTRTDTQYF
D: -
V: TRBV24-1
J: TRBJ2-3
size: few

DNA: TGCAGTGCCCCGCGCTGGGAGAGCTCCTACAATGAGCAGTTCTTC
CDR3: CSAPRWESSYNEQFF
D: -
V: TRBV20-1
J: TRBJ2-1
size: many

DNA: TGTGCCATCAGTGAGTCCCCAGGGGGGCTAAGCTACGAGCAGTACTTC
CDR3: CAISESPGGLSYEQYF
D: -
V: TRBV10-3
J: TRBJ2-7
size: -

DNA: TGTGCCAGCAGTGAAGCGCTGAACACCTTTAATCAGCCCCAGCATTTT
CDR3: CASSEALNTFNQPQHF
D: -
V: TRBV2
J: TRBJ1-5
size: many

DNA: TGCGCCAGCAGTGAGTCGGGGGTTCTGGGGGAAGCTTTCTTT
CDR3: CASSESGVLGEAFF
D: -
V: TRBV10-1
J: TRBJ1-1
size: -

DNA: TGCAGTGCTAGAGTTCCGGGACGGATCGCCACAGATACGCAGTATTTT
CDR3: CSARVPGRIATDTQYF
D: -
V: TRBV20-1
J: TRBJ2-3
size: few

DNA: TGTGCCATCAAAAACACTGAAGCTTTCTTT
CDR3: CAIKNTEAFF
D: -
V: TRBV2
J: TRBJ1-1
size: many

DNA: TGTGCCAGCAGACTGGGACAGGGCTACGAGCAGTACTTC
CDR3: CASRLGQGYEQYF
D: TRBD1
V: TRBV27
J: TRBJ2-7
size: many

DNA: TGCAGTGCTAGGGACCACAGGAGTAACACTGAAGCTTTCTTT
CDR3: CSARDHRSNTEAFF
D: -
V: TRBV20-1
J: TRBJ1-1
size: many

DNA: TGCAGTGCTAGAATAGCGGAGAGGGGGGCCGGGGAGCTGTTTTTT
CDR3: CSARIAERGAGELFF
D: -
V: TRBV20-1
J: TRBJ2-2
size: -

DNA: TGCAGTGCTAGCGAGAGTTCCTACAATGAGCAGTTCTTC
CDR3: CSASESSYNEQFF
D: -
V: TRBV20-1
J: TRBJ2-1
size: many

DNA: TGCGCCAGCAGCCTTGTGCTAGCCGGGCCAAATGAGCAGTTCTTC
CDR3: CASSLVLAGPNEQFF
D: -
V: TRBV10-1
J: TRBJ2-1
size: many

DNA: TGCAGCGTTGTGCGGACAGGGAGCTACGAGCAGTACTTC
CDR3: CSVVRTGSYEQYF
D: TRBD1
V: TRBV29-1
J: TRBJ2-7
size: many

DNA: TGTGCCAGCAGCTTAAGGGGCGGATTCTATGGCTACACCTTC
CDR3: CASSLRGGFYGYTF
D: -
V: TRBV13
J: TRBJ1-2
size: many

DNA: TGTGCCAGCAGCCCCAGCGGACAGGGGGCTATCGGGGAGCTGTTTTTT
CDR3: CASSPSGQGAIGELFF
D: TRBD1
V: TRBV12-3/TRBV12-4
J: TRBJ2-2
size: many

DNA: TGTGCCTGGAGTTGGGGGCGCAATGAGCAGTTCTTC
CDR3: CAWSWGRNEQFF
D: -
V: TRBV30
J: TRBJ2-1
size: -

DNA: TGTGCCAGCAGCTCCCCCTTGGACAAAGCTACGGGAAACACCATATATTTT
CDR3: CASSSPLDKATGNTIYF
D: -
V: TRBV28
J: TRBJ1-3
size: many

DNA: TGTGCCAGCAGCGTCCCTCAGGGGGGGAGCTCCTACAATGAGCAGTTCTTC
CDR3: CASSVPQGGSSYNEQFF
D: -
V: TRBV2
J: TRBJ2-1
size: few

DNA: TGTGCCAGCACCCCGTTGGCGGGCTCCTACAATGAGCAGTTCTTC
CDR3: CASTPLAGSYNEQFF
D: -
V: TRBV2
J: TRBJ2-1
size: many